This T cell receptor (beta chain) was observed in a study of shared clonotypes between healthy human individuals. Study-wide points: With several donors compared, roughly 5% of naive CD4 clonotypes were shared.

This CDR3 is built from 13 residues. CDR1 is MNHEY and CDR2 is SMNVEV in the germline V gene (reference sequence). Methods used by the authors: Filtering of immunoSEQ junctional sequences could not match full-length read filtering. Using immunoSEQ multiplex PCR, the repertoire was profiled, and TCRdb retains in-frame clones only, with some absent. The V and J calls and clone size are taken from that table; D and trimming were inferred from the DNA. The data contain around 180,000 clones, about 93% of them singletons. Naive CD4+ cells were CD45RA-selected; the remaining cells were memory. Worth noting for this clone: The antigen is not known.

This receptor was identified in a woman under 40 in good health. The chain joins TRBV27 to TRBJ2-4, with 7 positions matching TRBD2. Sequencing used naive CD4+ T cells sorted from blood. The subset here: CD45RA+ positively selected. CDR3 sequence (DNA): TGTCCACAATGGGGGGGAGCCAAAAACATTCAGTACTTC. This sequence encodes CPQWGGAKNIQYF.